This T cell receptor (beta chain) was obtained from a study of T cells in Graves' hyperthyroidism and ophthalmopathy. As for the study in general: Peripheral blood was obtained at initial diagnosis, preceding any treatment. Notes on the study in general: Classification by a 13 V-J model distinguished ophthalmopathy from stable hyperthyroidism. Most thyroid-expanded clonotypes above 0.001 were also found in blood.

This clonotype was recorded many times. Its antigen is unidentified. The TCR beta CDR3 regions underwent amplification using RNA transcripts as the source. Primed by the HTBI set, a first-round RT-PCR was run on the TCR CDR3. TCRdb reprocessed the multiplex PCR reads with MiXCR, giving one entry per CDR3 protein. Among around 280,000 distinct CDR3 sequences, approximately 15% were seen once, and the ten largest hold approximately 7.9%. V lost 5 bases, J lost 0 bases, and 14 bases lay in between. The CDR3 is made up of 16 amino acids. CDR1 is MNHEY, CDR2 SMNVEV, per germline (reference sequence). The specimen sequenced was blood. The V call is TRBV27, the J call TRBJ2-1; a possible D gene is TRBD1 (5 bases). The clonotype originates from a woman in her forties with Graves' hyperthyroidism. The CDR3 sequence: CASSNQGFGSYNEQFF. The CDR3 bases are TGTGCCAGCAGTAACCAGGGTTTCGGCTCCTACAATGAGCAGTTCTTC.